These 9 T cell receptor beta chains share one sample of origin, sequenced in a study of T cell changes during pregnancy in multiple sclerosis. Profiling relied on immunoSEQ multiplex PCR, and the TCRdb table lists in-frame clones only, not all of them. In the table there are around 130,000 clones, roughly 97% of which are singletons. The sequences come from peripheral blood, collected after pregnancy. These receptors came from a female donor with multiple sclerosis, enrolled in a pregnancy study.

This clone showed up just once. The rearrangement joins TRBV9 to TRBJ2-3, with TRBD2 matching 12 bases. The germline CDR1 and CDR2 sequences are SGDLS and YYNGEE. CDR3 length equals 15 residues. V was pared by 6 bases and J by 7 bases, with 9 bases of the junction left unmatched. CDR3 sequence: CASTRLAGDANTQYF. The DNA for the CDR3 is TGTGCCAGCACGAGACTAGCGGGGGACGCGAATACGCAGTATTTT. Drawing the rest from reference TRBV9 and TRBJ2-3, the complete variable domain is DSGVTQTPKHLITATGQRVTLRCSPRSGDLSVYWYQQSLDQGLQFLIQYYNGEERAKGNILERFSAQQFPDLHSELNLSSLELGDSALYFCASTRLAGDANTQYFGPGTRLTVL.

CDR3 sequence (DNA): TGCGCCAGCAGCCAAACAGGGACCCATACGCAGTATTTT. Protein: CASSQTGTHTQYF. The chain employs TRBV4-3 and TRBJ2-3, with D possibly matching TRBD1 (6 bases). Germline assignment: CDR1 LGHNA and CDR2 YSLEER. The CDR3 has 13 amino acids. Trimming left V 2 bases short and J 7 bases short, with 10 bases between.

V is TRBV29-1 and J is TRBJ2-7; 8 bases fit TRBD1. V shed 3 bases, J shed 2 bases, and the junction held 3 bases outside the gene matches. Germline V CDR1 and CDR2: SQVTM, ANQGSEA. There are 13 residues in the CDR3. In DNA, the CDR3 is TGCAGCGTTGAGGGACAGGATCCCTACGAGCAGTACTTC. It specifies CSVEGQDPYEQYF.

This sequence joins TRBV6-6 and TRBJ2-7; D remains unclear. The CDR3 consists of 12 residues. Germline V CDR1 and CDR2: MNHNY, SVGAGI (reference sequence). V was pared by 6 bases and J by 1 base, with 7 bases between. The CDR3 loop reads CASSPVSYEQYF. In DNA, the CDR3 is TGTGCCAGCAGCCCGGTATCCTACGAGCAGTACTTC.

The chain has TRBV28 and TRBJ1-1; 8 bases are a match to TRBD1. The CDR3 contains 13 residues. The germline V gene has CDR1 MDHEN and CDR2 SYDVKM. J lost 9 bases, V lost 5 bases, and 8 bases had no gene match. The DNA of the CDR3 is TGTGCCAGCAGTCCGCGACAGGGGTGGAAAGCTTTCTTT. Translated: CASSPRQGWKAFF.

The chain recombines TRBV11-1 with TRBJ2-7; D call uncertain. CDR1 and CDR2 (germline): SGHAT, FQDESV (reference sequence). The CDR3 covers 15 residues. Deletions cut 5 bases from V and 2 bases from J, with 16 bases between. The CDR3: CASSVQTTPAYEQYF. CDR3 nucleotides: TGTGCCAGCAGCGTACAGACAACCCCAGCCTACGAGCAGTACTTC.

The chain carries TRBV6-5 and TRBJ1-1; no clear D gene. Germline lookup yields CDR1 MNHEY and CDR2 SVGAGI. The CDR3 sequence is 12 residues long. The V gene lost 7 bases and the J gene lost 1 base, with 7 bases spanning the gap. The CDR3 region is CASMRKNTEAFF. CDR3 DNA sequence: TGTGCCAGCATGAGGAAGAACACTGAAGCTTTCTTT.

V and J are TRBV11-3 and TRBJ2-2; TRBD1 is a possible D gene (5 bases). Trimming stripped 0 bases from V and 4 bases from J, with 15 bases between. Germline assignment: CDR1 SGHNT and CDR2 YENEEA. There are 17 residues in the CDR3. The DNA of the CDR3 is TGTGCCAGCAGCTTAGATGGGTCCGCAGGGCCCACCGGGGAGCTGTTTTTT. Translating it yields CASSLDGSAGPTGELFF. The full variable domain, in which reference TRBV11-3 and TRBJ2-2 provide the parts outside the CDR3, is EAGVVQSPRYKIIEKKQPVAFWCNPISGHNTLYWYLQNLGQGPELLIRYENEEAVDDSQLPKDRFSAERLKGVDSTLKIQPAELGDSAVYLCASSLDGSAGPTGELFFGEGSRLTVL.

The V gene is TRBV29-1, the J gene TRBJ2-1; the match to TRBD2 covers 11 bases. The germline V gene encodes CDR1 SQVTM and CDR2 ANQGSEA. This CDR3 has 14 amino acids. The J segment lost 8 bases and the V segment lost 7 bases, leaving 10 bases of the junction unmatched. CDR3 bases: TGCAGCGCATTAACTAGCGGGAGAAAAGATGAGCAGTTCTTC. This codes for CSALTSGRKDEQFF.